This TCR beta chain was captured in a study of cytomegalovirus exposure and HLA in healthy donors. Study in general: One earlier analysis, a look at about 179 million T cells, found roughly 120 million unique TCR beta sequences.

On this clone: Antigen specificity is unknown.

The germline gives CDR1 SGHAT, CDR2 FQNNGV. The J segment lost 6 bases and the V segment lost 3 bases, leaving 4 bases of the junction unmatched. The CDR3 runs to 14 residues. Study observations and caveats: Presence/absence analyses assumed roughly uniform sequencing depth across donors, which may not hold. The authors reported that TCR beta sequences could predict HLA-A and HLA-B alleles. These predictions were accurate for most subjects in the first cohort.

Use of 60 Vbeta and 13 Jbeta primers characterized the PCR. As originally analysed: Later work found around 72 million unique TCR beta chains, with 9.5 million to 12 million shared. TCRdb keeps only in-frame clones here, not all; method: immunoSEQ multiplex PCR. The V and J calls and the clone size are those of that table, but D and trimming were determined from the DNA. The profile shows fewer than 150,000 clones, about four fifths of them singletons. Material: PBMCs. The chain has TRBV11-2 and TRBJ1-3; TRBD1 matches 8 bases. The source of this sequence is a woman aged 18-30 years in good health and CMV-seronegative. The CDR3: CASSFGTGLNTIYF. Here the CDR3 DNA reads TGTGCCAGCAGCTTCGGGACAGGCTTAAACACCATATATTTT.